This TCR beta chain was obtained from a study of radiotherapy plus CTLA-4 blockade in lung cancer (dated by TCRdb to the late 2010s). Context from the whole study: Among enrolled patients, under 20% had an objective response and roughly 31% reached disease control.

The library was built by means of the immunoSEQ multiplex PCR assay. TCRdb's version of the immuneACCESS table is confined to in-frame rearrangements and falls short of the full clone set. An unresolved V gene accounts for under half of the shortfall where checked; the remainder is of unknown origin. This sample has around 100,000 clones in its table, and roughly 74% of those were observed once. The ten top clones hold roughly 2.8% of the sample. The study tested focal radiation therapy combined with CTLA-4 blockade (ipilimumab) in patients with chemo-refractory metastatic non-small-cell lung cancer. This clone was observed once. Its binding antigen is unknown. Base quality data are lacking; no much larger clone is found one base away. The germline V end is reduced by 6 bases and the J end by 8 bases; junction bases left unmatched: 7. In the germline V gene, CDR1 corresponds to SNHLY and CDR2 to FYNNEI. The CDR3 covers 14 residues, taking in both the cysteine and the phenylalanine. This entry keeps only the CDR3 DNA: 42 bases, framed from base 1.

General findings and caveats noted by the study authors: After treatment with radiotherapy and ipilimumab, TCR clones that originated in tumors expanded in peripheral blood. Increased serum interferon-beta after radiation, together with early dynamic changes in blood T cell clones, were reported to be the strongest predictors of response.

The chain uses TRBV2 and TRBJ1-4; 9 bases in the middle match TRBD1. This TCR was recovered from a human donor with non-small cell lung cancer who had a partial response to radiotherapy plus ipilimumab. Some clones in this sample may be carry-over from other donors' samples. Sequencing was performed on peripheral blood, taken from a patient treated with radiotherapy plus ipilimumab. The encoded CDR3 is CASRDRGWDEKLFF. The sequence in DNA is TGTGCCAGCAGGGACAGGGGATGGGACGAAAAACTGTTTTTT.